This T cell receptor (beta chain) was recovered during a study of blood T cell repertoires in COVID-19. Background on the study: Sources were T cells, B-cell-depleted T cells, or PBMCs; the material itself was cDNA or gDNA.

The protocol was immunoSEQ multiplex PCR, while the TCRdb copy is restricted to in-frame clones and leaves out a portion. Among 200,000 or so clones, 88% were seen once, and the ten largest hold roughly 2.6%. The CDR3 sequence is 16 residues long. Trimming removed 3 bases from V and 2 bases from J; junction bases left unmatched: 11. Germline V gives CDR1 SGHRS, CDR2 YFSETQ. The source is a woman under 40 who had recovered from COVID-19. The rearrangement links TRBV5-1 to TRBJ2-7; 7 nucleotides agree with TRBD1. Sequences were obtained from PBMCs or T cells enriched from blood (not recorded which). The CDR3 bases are TGCGCCAGCAGCTCGGTTAGACAGGGCCCGACCTACGAGCAGTACTTC. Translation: CASSSVRQGPTYEQYF. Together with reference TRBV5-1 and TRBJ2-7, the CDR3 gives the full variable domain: KAGVTQTPRYLIKTRGQQVTLSCSPISGHRSVSWYQQTPGQGLQFLFEYFSETQRNKGNFPGRFSGRQFSNSRSEMNVSTLELGDSALYLCASSSVRQGPTYEQYFGPGTRLTVT.